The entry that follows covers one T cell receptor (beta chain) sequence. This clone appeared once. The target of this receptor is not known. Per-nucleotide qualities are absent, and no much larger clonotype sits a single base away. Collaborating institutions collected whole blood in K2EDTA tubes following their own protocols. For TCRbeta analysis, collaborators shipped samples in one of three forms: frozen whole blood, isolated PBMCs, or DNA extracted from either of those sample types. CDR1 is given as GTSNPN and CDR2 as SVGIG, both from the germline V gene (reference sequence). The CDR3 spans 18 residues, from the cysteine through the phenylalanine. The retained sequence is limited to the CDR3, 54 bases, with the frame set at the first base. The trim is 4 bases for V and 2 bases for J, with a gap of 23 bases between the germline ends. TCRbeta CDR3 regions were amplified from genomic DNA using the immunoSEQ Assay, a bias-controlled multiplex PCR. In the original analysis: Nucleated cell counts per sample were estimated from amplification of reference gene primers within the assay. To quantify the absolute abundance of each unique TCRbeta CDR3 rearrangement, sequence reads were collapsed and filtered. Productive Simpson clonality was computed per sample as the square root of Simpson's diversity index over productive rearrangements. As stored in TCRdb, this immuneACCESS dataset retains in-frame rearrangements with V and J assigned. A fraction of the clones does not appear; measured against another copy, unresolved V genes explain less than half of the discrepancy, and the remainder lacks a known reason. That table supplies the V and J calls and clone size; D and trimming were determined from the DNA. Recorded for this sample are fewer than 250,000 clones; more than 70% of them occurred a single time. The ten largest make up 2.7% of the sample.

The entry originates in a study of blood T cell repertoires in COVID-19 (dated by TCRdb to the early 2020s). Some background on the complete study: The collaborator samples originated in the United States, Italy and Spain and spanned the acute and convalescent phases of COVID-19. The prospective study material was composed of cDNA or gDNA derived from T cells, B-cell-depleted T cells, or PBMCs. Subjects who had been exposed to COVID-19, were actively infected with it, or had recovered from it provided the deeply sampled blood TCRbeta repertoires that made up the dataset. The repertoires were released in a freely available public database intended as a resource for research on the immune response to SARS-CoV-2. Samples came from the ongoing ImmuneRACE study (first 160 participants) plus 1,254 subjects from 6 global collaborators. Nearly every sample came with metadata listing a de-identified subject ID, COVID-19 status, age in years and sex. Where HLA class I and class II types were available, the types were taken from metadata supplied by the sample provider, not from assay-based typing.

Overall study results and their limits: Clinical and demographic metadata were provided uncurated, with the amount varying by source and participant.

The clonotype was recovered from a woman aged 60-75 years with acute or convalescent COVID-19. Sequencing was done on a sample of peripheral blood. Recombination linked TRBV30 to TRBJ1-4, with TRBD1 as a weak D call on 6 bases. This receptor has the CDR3 CAWTRGGAGVSTNEKLFF. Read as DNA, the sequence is TGTGCCTGGACCAGAGGGGGGGCGGGTGTCTCGACTAATGAAAAACTGTTTTTT.